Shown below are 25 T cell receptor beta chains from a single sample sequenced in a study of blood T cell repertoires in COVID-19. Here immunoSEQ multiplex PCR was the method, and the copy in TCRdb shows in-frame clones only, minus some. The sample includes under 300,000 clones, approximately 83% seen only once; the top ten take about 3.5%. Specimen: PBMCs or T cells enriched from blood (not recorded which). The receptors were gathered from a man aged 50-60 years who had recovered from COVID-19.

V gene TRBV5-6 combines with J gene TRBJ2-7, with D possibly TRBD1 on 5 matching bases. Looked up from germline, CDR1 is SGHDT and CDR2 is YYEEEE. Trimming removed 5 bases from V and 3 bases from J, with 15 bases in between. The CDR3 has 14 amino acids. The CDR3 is CASSSWQGLYEQYF. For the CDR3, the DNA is TGTGCCAGCAGTTCGTGGCAGGGTCTCTACGAGCAGTACTTC.

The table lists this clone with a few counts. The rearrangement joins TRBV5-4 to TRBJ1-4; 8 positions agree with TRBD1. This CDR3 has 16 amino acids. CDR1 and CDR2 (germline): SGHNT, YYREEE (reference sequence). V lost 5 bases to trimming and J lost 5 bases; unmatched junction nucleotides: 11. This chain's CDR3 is CASSVGARTGNEKLFF. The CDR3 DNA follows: TGTGCCAGCAGTGTCGGTGCTAGGACAGGGAATGAAAAACTGTTTTTT.

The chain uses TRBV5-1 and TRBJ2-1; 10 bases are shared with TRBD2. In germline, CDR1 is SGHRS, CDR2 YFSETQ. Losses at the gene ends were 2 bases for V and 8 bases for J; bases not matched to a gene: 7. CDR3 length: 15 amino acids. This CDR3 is CASSFQLAGLDEQFF. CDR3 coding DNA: TGCGCCAGCAGCTTCCAACTAGCGGGGCTGGATGAGCAGTTCTTC.

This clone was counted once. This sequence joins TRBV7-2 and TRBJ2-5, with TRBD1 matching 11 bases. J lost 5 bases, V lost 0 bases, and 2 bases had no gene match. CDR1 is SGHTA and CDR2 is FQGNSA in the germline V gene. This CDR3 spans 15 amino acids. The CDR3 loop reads CASSLARDRGETQYF. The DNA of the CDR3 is TGTGCCAGCAGCTTAGCGCGGGACAGGGGGGAGACCCAGTACTTC.

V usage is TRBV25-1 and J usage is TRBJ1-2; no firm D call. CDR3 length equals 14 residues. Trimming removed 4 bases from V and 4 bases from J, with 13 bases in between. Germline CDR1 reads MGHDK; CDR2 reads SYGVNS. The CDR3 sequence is CASSGNSLFYGYTF. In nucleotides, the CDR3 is TGTGCCAGCAGTGGAAACAGCCTTTTCTATGGCTACACCTTC.

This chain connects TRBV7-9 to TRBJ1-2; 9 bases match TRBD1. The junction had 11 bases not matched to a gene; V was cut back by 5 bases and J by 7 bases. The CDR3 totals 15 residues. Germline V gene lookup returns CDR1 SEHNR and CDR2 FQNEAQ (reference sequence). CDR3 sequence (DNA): TGTGCCAGCAGCGCTTCCGGGACAGGGCCGCTTGGCTACACCTTC. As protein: CASSASGTGPLGYTF.

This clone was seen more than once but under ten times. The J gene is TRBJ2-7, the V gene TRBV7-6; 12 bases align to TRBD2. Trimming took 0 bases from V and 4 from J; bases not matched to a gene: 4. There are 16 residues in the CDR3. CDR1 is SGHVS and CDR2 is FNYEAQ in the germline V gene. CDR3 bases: TGTGCCAGCAGCTTAGCGCGACTAGCGGGAGTATACGAGCAGTACTTC. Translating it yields CASSLARLAGVYEQYF.

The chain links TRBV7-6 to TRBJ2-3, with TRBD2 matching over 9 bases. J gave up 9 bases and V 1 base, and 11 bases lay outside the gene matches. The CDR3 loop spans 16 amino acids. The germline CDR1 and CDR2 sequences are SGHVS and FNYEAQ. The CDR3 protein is CASSLGRGGPQGTQYF. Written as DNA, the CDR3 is TGTGCCAGCAGCTTAGGGCGGGGGGGACCCCAAGGGACGCAGTATTTT.

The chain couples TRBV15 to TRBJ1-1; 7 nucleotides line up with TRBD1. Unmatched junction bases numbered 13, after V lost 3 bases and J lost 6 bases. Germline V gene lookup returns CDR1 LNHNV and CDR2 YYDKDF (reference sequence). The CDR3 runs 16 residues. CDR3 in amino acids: CATSSFPRQGGAEAFF. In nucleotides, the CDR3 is TGTGCCACCAGCAGCTTTCCAAGACAGGGTGGCGCTGAAGCTTTCTTT.

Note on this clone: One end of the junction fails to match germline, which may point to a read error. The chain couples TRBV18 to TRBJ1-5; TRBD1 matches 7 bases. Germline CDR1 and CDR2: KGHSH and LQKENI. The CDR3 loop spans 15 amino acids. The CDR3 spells CASSPQGQSGQPQHF. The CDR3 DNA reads TGTGCCAGCTCTCCACAGGGGCAGTCAGGCCAGCCCCAGCATTTT.

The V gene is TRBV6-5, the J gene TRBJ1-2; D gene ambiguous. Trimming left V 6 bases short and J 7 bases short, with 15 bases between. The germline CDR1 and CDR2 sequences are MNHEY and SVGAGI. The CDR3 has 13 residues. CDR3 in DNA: TGTGCCAGCAGCATCAGAGATGGGAGTGGCTACACCTTC. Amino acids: CASSIRDGSGYTF.

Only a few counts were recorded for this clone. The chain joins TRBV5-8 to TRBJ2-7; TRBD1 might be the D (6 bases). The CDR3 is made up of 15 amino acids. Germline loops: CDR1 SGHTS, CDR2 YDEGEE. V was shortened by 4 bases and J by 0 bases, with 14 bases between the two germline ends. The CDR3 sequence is CASSLPGHSSYEQYF. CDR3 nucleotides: TGTGCCAGCAGCCTCCCGGGACACAGCTCCTACGAGCAGTACTTC.

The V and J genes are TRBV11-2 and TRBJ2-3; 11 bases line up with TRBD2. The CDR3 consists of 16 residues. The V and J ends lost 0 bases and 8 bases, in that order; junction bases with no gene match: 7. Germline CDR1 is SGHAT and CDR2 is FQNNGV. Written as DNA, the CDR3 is TGTGCCAGCAGCTTAGAGGTAGCGGGGGGGCGTGTTACGCAGTATTTT. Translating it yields CASSLEVAGGRVTQYF.

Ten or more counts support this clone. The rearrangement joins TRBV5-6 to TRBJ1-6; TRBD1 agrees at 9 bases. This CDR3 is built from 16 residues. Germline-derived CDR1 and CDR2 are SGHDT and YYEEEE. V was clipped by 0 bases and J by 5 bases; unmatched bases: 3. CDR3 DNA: TGTGCCAGCAGCTTGGAGGGGACAGGGAATAATTCACCCCTCCACTTT. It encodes CASSLEGTGNNSPLHF. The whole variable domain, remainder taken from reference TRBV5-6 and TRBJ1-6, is DAGVTQSPTHLIKTRGQQVTLRCSPKSGHDTVSWYQQALGQGPQFIFQYYEEEERQRGNFPDRFSGHQFPNYSSELNVNALLLGDSALYLCASSLEGTGNNSPLHFGNGTRLTVT.

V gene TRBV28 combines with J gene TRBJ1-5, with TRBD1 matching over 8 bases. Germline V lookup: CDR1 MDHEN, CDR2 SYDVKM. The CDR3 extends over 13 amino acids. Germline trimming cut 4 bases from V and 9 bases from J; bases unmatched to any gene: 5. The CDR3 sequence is CASSSGQGGPQHF. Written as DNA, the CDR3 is TGTGCCAGCAGTTCTGGACAGGGAGGGCCCCAGCATTTT. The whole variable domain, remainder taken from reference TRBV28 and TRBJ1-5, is DVKVTQSSRYLVKRTGEKVFLECVQDMDHENMFWYRQDPGLGLRLIYFSYDVKMKEKGDIPEGYSVSREKKERFSLILESASTNQTSMYLCASSSGQGGPQHFGDGTRLSIL.

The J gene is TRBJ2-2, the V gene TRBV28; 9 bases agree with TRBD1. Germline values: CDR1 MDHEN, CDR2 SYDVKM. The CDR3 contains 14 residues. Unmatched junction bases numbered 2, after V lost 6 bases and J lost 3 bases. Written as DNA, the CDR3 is TGTGCCAGCAGATGGACAGGGGACACCGGGGAGCTGTTTTTT. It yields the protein CASRWTGDTGELFF.

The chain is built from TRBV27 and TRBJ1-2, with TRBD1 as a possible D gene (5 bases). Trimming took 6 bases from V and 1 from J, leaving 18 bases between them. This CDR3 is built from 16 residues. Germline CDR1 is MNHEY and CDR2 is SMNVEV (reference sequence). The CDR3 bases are TGTGCCAGCAGACCGCACGGGGGGGGAGATAACTATGGCTACACCTTC. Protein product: CASRPHGGGDNYGYTF.

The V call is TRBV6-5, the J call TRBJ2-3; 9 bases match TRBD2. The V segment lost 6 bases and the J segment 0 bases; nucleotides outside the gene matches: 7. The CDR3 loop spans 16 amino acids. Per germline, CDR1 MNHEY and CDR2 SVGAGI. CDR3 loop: CASRYQAGGSTDTQYF. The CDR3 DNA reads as TGTGCCAGCAGGTACCAAGCGGGGGGAAGCACAGATACGCAGTATTTT.

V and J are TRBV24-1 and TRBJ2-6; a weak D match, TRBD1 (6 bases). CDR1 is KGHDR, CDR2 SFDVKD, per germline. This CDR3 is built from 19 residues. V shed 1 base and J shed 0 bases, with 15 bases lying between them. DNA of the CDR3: TGTGCCACCAGTGATTTTAGGCCGGGACATAGCTCTGGGGCCAACGTCCTGACTTTC. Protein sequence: CATSDFRPGHSSGANVLTF.

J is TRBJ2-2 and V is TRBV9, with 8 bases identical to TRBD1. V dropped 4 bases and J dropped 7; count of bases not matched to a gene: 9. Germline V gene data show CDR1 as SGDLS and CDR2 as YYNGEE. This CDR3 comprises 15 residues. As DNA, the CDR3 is TGTGCCAGCAGCTTCGCAGGGGGCGGGAACGGGGAGCTGTTTTTT. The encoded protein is CASSFAGGGNGELFF.

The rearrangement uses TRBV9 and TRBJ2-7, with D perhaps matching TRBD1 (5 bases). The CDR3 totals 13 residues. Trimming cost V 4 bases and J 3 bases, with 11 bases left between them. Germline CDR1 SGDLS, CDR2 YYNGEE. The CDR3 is CASSLEGDYEQYF. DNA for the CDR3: TGTGCCAGCAGCCTGGAAGGGGACTACGAGCAGTACTTC.

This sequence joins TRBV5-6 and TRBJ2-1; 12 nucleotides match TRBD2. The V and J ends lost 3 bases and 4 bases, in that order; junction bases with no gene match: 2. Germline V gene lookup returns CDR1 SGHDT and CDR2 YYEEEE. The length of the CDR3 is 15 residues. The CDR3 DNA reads TGTGCCAGCAGCTCTGGACTAGCGGGGTACAATGAGCAGTTCTTC. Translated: CASSSGLAGYNEQFF. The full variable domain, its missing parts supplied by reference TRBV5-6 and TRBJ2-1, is DAGVTQSPTHLIKTRGQQVTLRCSPKSGHDTVSWYQQALGQGPQFIFQYYEEEERQRGNFPDRFSGHQFPNYSSELNVNALLLGDSALYLCASSSGLAGYNEQFFGPGTRLTVL.

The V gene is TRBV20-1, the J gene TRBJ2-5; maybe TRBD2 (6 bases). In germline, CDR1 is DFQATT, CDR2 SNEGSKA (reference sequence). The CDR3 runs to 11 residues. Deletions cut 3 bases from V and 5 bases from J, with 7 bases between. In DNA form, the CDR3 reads TGCAGTGCTAGTGCGGGGGAGACCCAGTACTTC. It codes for CSASAGETQYF.

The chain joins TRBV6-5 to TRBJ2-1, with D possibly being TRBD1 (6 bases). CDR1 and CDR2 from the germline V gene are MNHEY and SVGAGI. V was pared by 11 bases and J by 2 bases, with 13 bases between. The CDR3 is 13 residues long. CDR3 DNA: TGTGCCTCAAACAGGGTCCCCTACAATGAGCAGTTCTTC. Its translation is CASNRVPYNEQFF.

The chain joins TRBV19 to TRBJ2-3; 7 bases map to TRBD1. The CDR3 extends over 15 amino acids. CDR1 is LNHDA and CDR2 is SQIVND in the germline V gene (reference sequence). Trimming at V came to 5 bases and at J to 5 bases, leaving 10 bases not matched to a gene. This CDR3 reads CASSPRDSEEDTQYF. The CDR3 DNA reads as TGTGCCAGTAGTCCCCGGGACAGCGAGGAAGATACGCAGTATTTT.